These 23 T cell receptor beta chains were sequenced from one sample in a study of T cell responses to AZD1222 COVID-19 vaccine. The method was immunoSEQ multiplex PCR; TCRdb's version includes in-frame clones alone and lacks a portion of them. Of around 150,000 clones in the sample, about 92% were seen once. Here the sequenced sample was peripheral blood, taken 28 days after the second AZD1222 dose. The receptor source for this set is an adult who received the AZD1222 COVID-19 vaccine.

CDR3 bases: TGTGCCACCAGTGATTCGGCTCCGGGACTAGCGGGGGGGTCCTACAATGAGCAGTTCTTC. As protein: CATSDSAPGLAGGSYNEQFF. This chain joins TRBV24-1 and TRBJ2-1; TRBD2 aligns across 16 bases. After removal of 2 bases from V and 1 base from J, the junction contained 7 bases not matched to a gene. Germline loops: CDR1 KGHDR, CDR2 SFDVKD. The CDR3 runs 20 residues.

The chain combines TRBV7-2 with TRBJ2-7; 10 bases are shared with TRBD2. CDR1 and CDR2 from the germline V gene are SGHTA and FQGNSA. This CDR3 is built from 15 residues. Germline trimming cut 4 bases from V and 2 bases from J; bases unmatched to any gene: 5. CDR3 region: CASSSEAGGPYEQYF. The CDR3 DNA reads TGTGCCAGCAGCTCCGAAGCGGGAGGGCCCTACGAGCAGTACTTC.

The gene calls are TRBV19 and TRBJ2-3, with 9 positions matching TRBD2. J lost 8 bases, V lost 5 bases, and 5 bases had no gene match. In germline, CDR1 is LNHDA, CDR2 SQIVND (reference sequence). This CDR3 region has 13 residues. The CDR3 DNA is TGTGCCAGTAGTCGGGCGGGAGGGCCTACGCAGTATTTT. Protein: CASSRAGGPTQYF.

This clone is a singleton in its sample. V usage is TRBV4-2 and J usage is TRBJ2-7, with a weak D call TRBD2 (6 bases). The CDR3 is made up of 17 amino acids. Per the germline V gene, CDR1 is LGHNA and CDR2 is YNFKEQ. Trimming took 1 base from V and 4 from J, leaving 20 bases between them. Here the CDR3 reads CASSQGEWSSVGYEQYF. In nucleotides, the CDR3 is TGTGCCAGCAGCCAAGGAGAATGGTCTAGCGTTGGGTACGAGCAGTACTTC.

The chain couples TRBV24-1 to TRBJ2-3; TRBD2 agrees at 11 bases. Germline trimming cut 4 bases from V and 0 bases from J; bases unmatched to any gene: 5. This CDR3 region has 17 residues. Germline V gene lookup returns CDR1 KGHDR and CDR2 SFDVKD. CDR3 in DNA: TGTGCCACCAGTGACCTAGCGGGAGGACCTAGCACAGATACGCAGTATTTT. Residues: CATSDLAGGPSTDTQYF.

This clone was recorded only once. V is TRBV4-1 and J is TRBJ1-6; D unresolved. Trimming removed 5 bases at V and 14 bases at J, with 16 bases between. This CDR3 has 13 amino acids. Germline V gives CDR1 MGHRA, CDR2 YSYEKL. The CDR3 spells CASSGTPLASLHF. The CDR3 region has the DNA TGCGCCAGCAGCGGTACACCCTTGGCATCCCTCCACTTT.

V is TRBV5-1 and J is TRBJ2-7; TRBD2 matches at 9 bases. The J segment lost 9 bases and the V segment lost 0 bases, leaving 7 bases of the junction unmatched. In germline, CDR1 is SGHRS, CDR2 YFSETQ. The CDR3 sequence is 14 residues long. CDR3: CASSLASGALGQYF. CDR3 bases: TGCGCCAGCAGCTTGGCTAGCGGGGCCCTCGGGCAGTACTTC.

The chain couples TRBV7-6 to TRBJ2-7, with 10 bases identical to TRBD2. The CDR3 totals 16 residues. After removal of 6 bases from V and 3 bases from J, the junction contained 11 bases not matched to a gene. CDR1 SGHVS and CDR2 FNYEAQ come from the germline V gene. CDR3 sequence reads: CASRGVGPSGSYEQYF. In DNA, the CDR3 is TGTGCCAGCAGGGGGGTGGGGCCTAGCGGGAGCTACGAGCAGTACTTC.

The chain links TRBV4-1 to TRBJ2-1; 12 bases are shared with TRBD2. The CDR3 runs 18 residues. Unmatched junction bases numbered 9, after V lost 5 bases and J lost 1 base. Germline CDR1 MGHRA, CDR2 YSYEKL. As DNA, the CDR3 is TGCGCCAGCAGCATCTCCGGGACTAGCGGGCCATCCTACAATGAGCAGTTCTTC. Amino acids: CASSISGTSGPSYNEQFF.

The chain combines TRBV4-3 with TRBJ1-1; 8 bases agree with TRBD1. V trimming: 0 bases; J trimming: 11 bases; junction bases outside the gene matches: 5. CDR3 length equals 13 residues. The germline V gene has CDR1 LGHNA and CDR2 YSLEER. The CDR3 nucleotides are TGCGCCAGCAGCCAAGATAGGACAGGGACGGCTTTCTTT. It translates to CASSQDRTGTAFF.

The rearrangement links TRBV6-5 to TRBJ1-2; tentatively, D is TRBD1 (5 bases). This CDR3 has 15 residues. Per germline, CDR1 MNHEY and CDR2 SVGAGI. Deletions cut 5 bases from V and 7 bases from J, with 20 bases between. CDR3 sequence: CASSPREGPYVGYTF. The CDR3 bases are TGTGCCAGCAGTCCGCGGGAGGGACCATATGTTGGCTACACCTTC.

The chain uses TRBV6-5 and TRBJ1-2; 9 bases agree with TRBD1. The CDR3 totals 15 residues. The V and J ends lost 5 bases and 3 bases, in that order; junction bases with no gene match: 7. Germline lookup yields CDR1 MNHEY and CDR2 SVGAGI. CDR3 region: CASSKRTGADYGYTF. CDR3 sequence (DNA): TGTGCCAGCAGTAAAAGGACAGGGGCGGACTATGGCTACACCTTC.

The rearrangement links TRBV10-1 to TRBJ1-3, with D unresolved. V gave up 8 bases and J gave up 4 bases, with 21 bases separating them. CDR3 length equals 16 residues. Germline-derived CDR1 and CDR2 are WNHNN and SYGVQD (reference sequence). The DNA of the CDR3 is TGCGCCAGCTTCAAGTCCAACGGATTGCAGGGAAACACCATATATTTT. Its translation: CASFKSNGLQGNTIYF.

The rearrangement links TRBV19 to TRBJ2-1, with TRBD2 matching 13 bases. The germline V gene has CDR1 LNHDA and CDR2 SQIVND (reference sequence). V trimming: 4 bases; J trimming: 4 bases; junction bases outside the gene matches: 4. CDR3 length: 16 residues. The CDR3 coding sequence is TGTGCCAGTAGTACGACTAGCGGGAGGTCATACAATGAGCAGTTCTTC. Translating it yields CASSTTSGRSYNEQFF.

This chain links TRBV19 with TRBJ2-1; possibly TRBD1 for D (6 bases). Germline-derived CDR1 and CDR2 are LNHDA and SQIVND (reference sequence). V shed 3 bases and J shed 0 bases, with 15 bases lying between them. CDR3 size: 17 residues. The CDR3 spells CASSIYLGGTSYNEQFF. As DNA, the CDR3 is TGTGCCAGTAGTATTTATCTAGGGGGTACCTCCTACAATGAGCAGTTCTTC.

The count of this clone is one. The chain couples TRBV28 to TRBJ2-7, with 7 positions matching TRBD1. The CDR3 contains 16 residues. CDR1 and CDR2 from the germline V gene are MDHEN and SYDVKM. The J segment lost 4 bases and the V segment lost 6 bases, leaving 15 bases of the junction unmatched. This chain's CDR3 is CASRLTGRLRGYEQYF. The CDR3 bases are TGTGCCAGCAGACTGACAGGGCGCCTAAGAGGATACGAGCAGTACTTC.

For the CDR3, the DNA is TGTGCCAGCTTTAAGTACAGCCTCCAAGAGACCCAGTACTTC. Protein product: CASFKYSLQETQYF. V gene TRBV5-6 combines with J gene TRBJ2-5; D remains ambiguous. The CDR3 is 14 residues long. Deletions cut 7 bases from V and 1 base from J, with 14 bases between. CDR1 and CDR2 (germline): SGHDT, YYEEEE.

The chain is built from TRBV11-2 and TRBJ1-4, with TRBD1 matching 7 bases. The germline V gene has CDR1 SGHAT and CDR2 FQNNGV. Trimming took 6 bases from V and 5 from J; bases not matched to a gene: 9. The CDR3 is made up of 15 amino acids. The CDR3 loop is CASRRRQGINEKLFF. Written as DNA, the CDR3 is TGTGCCAGCAGACGCCGACAGGGAATCAATGAAAAACTGTTTTTT. The full variable domain, with the rest looked up from reference TRBV11-2 and TRBJ1-4, is EAGVAQSPRYKIIEKRQSVAFWCNPISGHATLYWYQQILGQGPKLLIQFQNNGVVDDSQLPKDRFSAERLKGVDSTLKIQPAKLEDSAVYLCASRRRQGINEKLFFGSGTQLSVL.

V usage is TRBV28 and J usage is TRBJ1-5, with 8 bases matching TRBD1. The CDR3 is 16 amino acids. In germline, CDR1 is MDHEN, CDR2 SYDVKM. J was trimmed by 5 bases and V by 4 bases; bases with no gene match: 10. CDR3 loop: CASSSQLRGLHQPQHF. Written as DNA, the CDR3 is TGTGCCAGCAGTTCTCAACTCAGGGGGCTACATCAGCCCCAGCATTTT. The complete variable domain, with remaining parts taken from reference TRBV28 and TRBJ1-5, reads DVKVTQSSRYLVKRTGEKVFLECVQDMDHENMFWYRQDPGLGLRLIYFSYDVKMKEKGDIPEGYSVSREKKERFSLILESASTNQTSMYLCASSSQLRGLHQPQHFGDGTRLSIL.

The V and J genes are TRBV5-4 and TRBJ2-7; TRBD2 is a possible D gene (6 bases). The CDR3 has 13 amino acids. The V gene lost 3 bases and the J gene lost 5 bases, with 12 bases spanning the gap. Germline V gene lookup returns CDR1 SGHNT and CDR2 YYREEE (reference sequence). The CDR3, as DNA: TGTGCCAGCAGCTGGAGGGTAGGGGACGAGCAGTACTTC. It yields the protein CASSWRVGDEQYF.

The chain is built from TRBV10-3 and TRBJ2-3; TRBD2 aligns across 10 bases. CDR3 length: 13 residues. Germline lookup yields CDR1 ENHRY and CDR2 SYGVKD. V lost 9 bases, J lost 4 bases, and 4 bases stayed unmatched. CDR3 sequence (DNA): TGTGCCATGAAGCGGGAGGGTGCAGATACGCAGTATTTT. Translated, it gives CAMKREGADTQYF.

This clone was observed a few times. The V call is TRBV6-2 or TRBV6-3, the J call TRBJ2-5; D is undetermined. The CDR3 is 13 amino acids. V was trimmed by 2 bases and J by 2 bases, leaving 6 bases between them. Per the germline V gene, CDR1 is MNHEY and CDR2 is SVGEGT. As DNA, the CDR3 is TGTGCCAGCAGTTACGGCACTCAAGAGACCCAGTACTTC. This encodes CASSYGTQETQYF.

The chain is built from TRBV6-1 and TRBJ1-2, with D perhaps matching TRBD1 (5 bases). The CDR3 length is 15 residues. The V end lost 2 bases, the J end lost 2 bases, and 12 bases lay between the germline ends. Germline assignment: CDR1 MNHNS and CDR2 SASEGT. The CDR3, as DNA: TGTGCCAGCAGTGAAAGAAGGGGATTCAACTATGGCTACACCTTC. It yields the protein CASSERRGFNYGYTF.